This TCR beta chain was recovered during a study of blood T cell repertoires in COVID-19. The wider study: Acute and convalescent COVID-19 samples came from the United States, Italy and Spain.

V was pared by 6 bases and J by 5 bases, with 14 bases between. CDR3 length: 13 amino acids. Germline assignment: CDR1 MNHEY and CDR2 SMNVEV (reference sequence). Per the original data handling: The assay estimated nucleated cells by amplifying reference gene primers. Only in-frame clones appear in the TCRdb table, and some are missing; sequencing was by immunoSEQ multiplex PCR. That table furnishes V, J and clone size, whereas the DNA furnished D and trimming. The data hold 350,000 to 500,000 clones, with approximately 91% observed a single time. Which cohort a participant joined came from the clinical history participants gave.

V gene TRBV27 combines with J gene TRBJ2-7; maybe TRBD2 (5 bases). Specimen: PBMCs or T cells enriched from blood (not recorded which). This clonotype originated in a woman aged 18-30 years who had been exposed to COVID-19. CDR3 nucleotides: TGTGCCAGCAGAAAACTAGACTTCCACGAGCAGTACTTC. Residues: CASRKLDFHEQYF.